One sample yielded the 10 T cell receptor beta chains listed below, sequenced in a study of CD8+ T cells in alopecia areata (dated by TCRdb to the late 2010s). The time point tag for this specimen amounts to: 4 weeks on oral tofacitinib. In light of the paper, this sample's treatment or condition label describes: oral pan-JAK inhibitor, 5-10 mg twice daily. The library relied on the immunoSEQ multiplex PCR assay. To provide template for TCR sequencing, every sample had RNA extracted and reverse transcribed into cDNA. TCRdb limited this immuneACCESS table to in-frame rearrangements with V and J called. A share of clones is missing; checked studies link under half to unresolved V genes, and the rest is unexplained. The sample table holds 120,000 or so clones, of which over 60% were seen once. Jointly, the top ten make up around 6% of the sample. Material: CD4+ T cells sorted from blood, obtained at week 4, from a patient treated with tofacitinib. These TCRs come from a human donor with alopecia areata.

The J gene is TRBJ1-5, the V gene TRBV28, with 9 bases that match TRBD1. Germline CDR1 is MDHEN and CDR2 is SYDVKM. Trimming removed 5 bases from V and 9 bases from J; junction bases left unmatched: 11. The CDR3 contains 15 residues. CDR3 DNA sequence: TGTGCCAGCAGTCTTACAGGGGGCATGGCCCGGCCCCAGCATTTT. Its protein product is CASSLTGGMARPQHF. The entire variable domain, with the rest obtained from reference TRBV28 and TRBJ1-5, is as follows: DVKVTQSSRYLVKRTGEKVFLECVQDMDHENMFWYRQDPGLGLRLIYFSYDVKMKEKGDIPEGYSVSREKKERFSLILESASTNQTSMYLCASSLTGGMARPQHFGDGTRLSIL.

The chain employs TRBV27 and TRBJ2-7; D gene uncertain. This CDR3 has 12 residues. Per the germline V gene, CDR1 is MNHEY and CDR2 is SMNVEV (reference sequence). Trimming pared 5 bases from V and 8 bases from J, leaving 13 bases between. In DNA form, the CDR3 reads TGTGCCAGCAGTCCTCGAGGTTCTCAGCAGTACTTC. Translation: CASSPRGSQQYF.

There are a few counts of this clone. The V and J genes are TRBV6-5 and TRBJ2-1, with TRBD2 matching 12 bases. Germline V gene lookup returns CDR1 MNHEY and CDR2 SVGAGI. After removal of 8 bases from V and 8 bases from J, the junction contained 7 bases not matched to a gene. This CDR3 is built from 14 residues. CDR3 loop: CASSSGGAGDEQFF. CDR3 nucleotides: TGTGCCAGCTCTAGCGGGGGGGCCGGGGATGAGCAGTTCTTC.

The chain recombines TRBV27 with TRBJ2-7, with a weak D call TRBD2 (6 bases). V was trimmed by 1 base and J by 11 bases, leaving 18 bases between them. CDR1 and CDR2 from the germline V gene are MNHEY and SMNVEV (reference sequence). This CDR3 comprises 14 residues. CDR3 DNA sequence: TGTGCCAGCAGTTTATTAGGCGGGGCTGGAAGGGAGTACTTC. Protein sequence: CASSLLGGAGREYF.

The chain joins TRBV11-2 to TRBJ2-5; D gene unclear. The CDR3 is made up of 14 amino acids. V was shortened by 5 bases and J by 4 bases, with 14 bases between the two germline ends. Germline assignment: CDR1 SGHAT and CDR2 FQNNGV. The CDR3 DNA follows: TGTGCCAGCAGCCAAACCGGGCCCCCAGAGACCCAGTACTTC. The encoded protein is CASSQTGPPETQYF. The whole variable domain, remainder taken from reference TRBV11-2 and TRBJ2-5, is EAGVAQSPRYKIIEKRQSVAFWCNPISGHATLYWYQQILGQGPKLLIQFQNNGVVDDSQLPKDRFSAERLKGVDSTLKIQPAKLEDSAVYLCASSQTGPPETQYFGPGTRLLVL.

This chain connects TRBV7-3 to TRBJ2-1; TRBD2 matches 10 bases. With 5 bases clipped from V and 4 bases from J, the junction kept 8 bases outside the gene matches. The CDR3 loop spans 16 amino acids. Germline CDR1 SGHTA, CDR2 FQGTGA. CDR3 DNA sequence: TGTGCCAGCAGCACCCATAGCGGGGGGCGTTACAATGAGCAGTTCTTC. Translated: CASSTHSGGRYNEQFF.

About this clone: Other DNA sequences within the sample encode an identical CDR3. The chain employs TRBV9 and TRBJ2-2; D gene ambiguous. V was trimmed by 0 bases and J by 8 bases, leaving 8 bases between them. Germline values: CDR1 SGDLS, CDR2 YYNGEE. There are 13 residues in the CDR3. The CDR3 coding sequence is TGTGCCAGCAGCGTAGTCGATGGAGGGGAGCTGTTTTTT. It codes for CASSVVDGGELFF.

This rearrangement joins TRBV28 to TRBJ1-1; D ambiguous. This CDR3 has 13 amino acids. CDR1 is MDHEN, CDR2 SYDVKM, per germline. V was cut by 7 bases and J by 0 bases, with 9 bases left in between. This chain's CDR3 is CASTGVVNTEAFF. CDR3 DNA: TGTGCCAGCACGGGAGTGGTGAACACTGAAGCTTTCTTT.

The rearrangement uses TRBV7-7 and TRBJ2-5; unclear D gene. CDR3 length: 14 amino acids. V lost 1 base to trimming and J lost 1 base, with 7 bases between them. Germline CDR1 is SSHAT and CDR2 is FNYEAQ (reference sequence). CDR3 loop: CASSLDGSQETQYF. The DNA for the CDR3 is TGTGCCAGCAGCTTAGACGGCAGCCAAGAGACCCAGTACTTC.

This sequence joins TRBV7-2 and TRBJ2-1, with 8 nucleotides matching TRBD2. Germline V CDR1 and CDR2: SGHTA, FQGNSA. J gave up 6 bases and V 3 bases, and 7 bases lay outside the gene matches. The CDR3 covers 15 residues. The CDR3 nucleotides read TGTGCCAGCAGCTTCCTAGCGGGCCGGTCCAATGAGCAGTTCTTC. Amino acids: CASSFLAGRSNEQFF.